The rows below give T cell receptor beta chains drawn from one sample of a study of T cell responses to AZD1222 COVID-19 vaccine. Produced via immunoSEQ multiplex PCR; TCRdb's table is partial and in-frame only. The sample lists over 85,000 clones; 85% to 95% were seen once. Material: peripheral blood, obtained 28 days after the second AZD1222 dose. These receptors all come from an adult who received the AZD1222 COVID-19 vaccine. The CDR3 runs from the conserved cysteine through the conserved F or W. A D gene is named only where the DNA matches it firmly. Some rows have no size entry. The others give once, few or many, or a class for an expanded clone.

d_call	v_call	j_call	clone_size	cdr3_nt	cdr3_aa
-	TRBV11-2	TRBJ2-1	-	TGTGCCAGCAGCTTAGTTCTGGAACTCCATGAGCAGTTCTTC	CASSLVLELHEQFF
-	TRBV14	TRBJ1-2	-	TGTGCCAGCAGCGGAAGCGGTTATGGCTACACCTTC	CASSGSGYGYTF
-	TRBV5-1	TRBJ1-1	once	TGCGCCAGCAGCTTGGAGGGCGGGAGCACTGAAGCTTTCTTT	CASSLEGGSTEAFF
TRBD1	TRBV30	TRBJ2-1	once	TGTGCCTGGACCCAGGGGGTGGAAACGAGAGACAATGAGCAGTTCTTC	CAWTQGVETRDNEQFF
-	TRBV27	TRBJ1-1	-	TGTGCCAGCAGTTTCGGACAGCCCGGCGACACTGAAGCTTTCTTT	CASSFGQPGDTEAFF
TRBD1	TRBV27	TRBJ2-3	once	TGTGCCAGCAGTTTGGCAGGGGGCCAGGATACGCAGTATTTT	CASSLAGGQDTQYF
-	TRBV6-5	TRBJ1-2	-	TGTGCCAGCAGAGGGGGGACGGCCTATGGCTACACCTTC	CASRGGTAYGYTF
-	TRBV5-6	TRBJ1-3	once	TGTGCCAGCAGCTTGAGGTTTGGAAACACCATATATTTT	CASSLRFGNTIYF
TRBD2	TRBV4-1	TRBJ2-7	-	TGCGCCAGCAGCCTAGCGGGGGACGGCTCCTACGAGCAGTACTTC	CASSLAGDGSYEQYF
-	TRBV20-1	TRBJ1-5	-	TGCAGTGCTAGTAGGGACATCGAGCATTTT	CSASRDIEHF
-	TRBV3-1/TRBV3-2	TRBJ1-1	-	TGTGCCAGCAGCCAAGGGGTGCCTGGGGGAGCTTTCTTT	CASSQGVPGGAFF